This T cell receptor (beta chain) was identified during a study of T cells in Graves' hyperthyroidism and ophthalmopathy. Regarding the study as a whole: The majority of expanded thyroid clonotypes above 0.001 also appeared in blood.

With respect to this clonotype: The antigen is not known. The junction differs from germline at one of its ends, possibly a read error.

Patients aged 18 to 65 had newly diagnosed hyperthyroidism lasting under 2 months. Uncontrolled infection, other autoimmune disease, pregnancy or lactation led to exclusion. Diagnostic decisions used clinical symptoms, serum thyroxine and TRAb, thyroid ultrasound and orbital computed tomography. The TCR beta CDR3 regions underwent amplification using RNA transcripts as the source. The HTBI primer set served for first-round RT-PCR of the TCR CDR3. TCRdb independently ran MiXCR on the multiplex PCR reads; one entry per CDR3 protein. The table lists around 260,000 distinct CDR3 sequences, about 25% of them singletons, with about a quarter in the top ten. This clonotype was obtained from a man aged 35-49 years with Graves' hyperthyroidism that later progressed to Graves' ophthalmopathy. Sequencing was performed on blood.

The chain's CDR3 is CASTGLAGTYGQYF. CDR3 bases: TGCGCCAGCACCGGACTAGCGGGAACTTACGGGCAGTACTTC. The J gene is TRBJ2-7, the V gene TRBV5-1; 12 bases align to TRBD2. Per the germline V gene, CDR1 is SGHRS and CDR2 is YFSETQ. The CDR3 is 14 amino acids.